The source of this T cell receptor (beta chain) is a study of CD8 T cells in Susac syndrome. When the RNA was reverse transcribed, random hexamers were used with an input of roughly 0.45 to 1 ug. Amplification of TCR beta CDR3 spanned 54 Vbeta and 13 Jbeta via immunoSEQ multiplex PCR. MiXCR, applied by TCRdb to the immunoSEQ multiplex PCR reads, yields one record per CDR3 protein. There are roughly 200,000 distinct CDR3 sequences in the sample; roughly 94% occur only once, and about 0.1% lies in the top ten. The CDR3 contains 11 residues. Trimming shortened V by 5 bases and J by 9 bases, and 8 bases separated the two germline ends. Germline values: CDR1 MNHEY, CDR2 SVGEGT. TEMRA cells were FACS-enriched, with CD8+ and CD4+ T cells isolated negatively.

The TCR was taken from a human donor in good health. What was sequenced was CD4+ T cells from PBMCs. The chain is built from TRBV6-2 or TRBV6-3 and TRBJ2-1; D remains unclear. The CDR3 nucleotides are TGTGCCAGCAGTCAGTACGGTGAGCAGTTCTTC. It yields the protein CASSQYGEQFF.